The TCR beta chain described here comes from a study of shared clonotypes between healthy human individuals. This CDR3 has 15 amino acids. Germline V gene sequence: CDR1 MNHNY, CDR2 SVGAGI (reference sequence). Trimming left V 0 bases short and J 7 bases short, with 16 bases between. Naivety among CD8 cells was defined by CD45RO negativity and positive CCR7 selection, thereby excluding terminally differentiated effector memory CD45RA+ cells. Nashville, Tennessee was home to all donors, each a Caucasian adult. The assay ran at deep level. Method: immunoSEQ multiplex PCR; TCRdb's copy keeps in-frame clones and lacks some. The table lists about 2.1 million clones, 80% to 95% of them singletons, with 1.5% to 2% in the top ten.

The genes are TRBV6-6 and TRBJ2-7; D is unresolved. The sample consisted of naive CD8+ T cells from PBMCs. This clonotype was obtained from a man aged 18 to 30 in good health. Some clones in this sample may be carry-over from other donors' samples. In nucleotides, the CDR3 is TGTGCCAGCAGTTACTCGATCGACCCTGAATGGGAGCAGTACTTC. Translating gives CASSYSIDPEWEQYF.